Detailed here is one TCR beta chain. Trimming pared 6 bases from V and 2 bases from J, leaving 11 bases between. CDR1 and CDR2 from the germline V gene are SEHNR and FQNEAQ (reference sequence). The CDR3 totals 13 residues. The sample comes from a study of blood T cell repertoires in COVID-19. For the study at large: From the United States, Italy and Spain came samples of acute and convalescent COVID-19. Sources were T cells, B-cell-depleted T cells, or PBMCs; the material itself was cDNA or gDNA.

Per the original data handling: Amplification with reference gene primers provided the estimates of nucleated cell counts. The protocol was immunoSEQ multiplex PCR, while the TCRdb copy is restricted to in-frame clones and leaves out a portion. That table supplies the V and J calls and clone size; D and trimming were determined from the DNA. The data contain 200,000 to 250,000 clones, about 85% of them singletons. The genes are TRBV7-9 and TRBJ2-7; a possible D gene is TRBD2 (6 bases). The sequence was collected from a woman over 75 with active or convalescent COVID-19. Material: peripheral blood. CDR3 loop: CASSLGGTYEQYF. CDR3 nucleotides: TGTGCCAGCAGTCTCGGGGGTACCTACGAGCAGTACTTC.